Here is one T cell receptor beta chain with its context. Germline values: CDR1 SGHRS, CDR2 YFSETQ. V was clipped by 1 base and J by 0 bases, with 8 bases between them. The CDR3 extends over 15 amino acids. The data stem from a study of T cell responses to AZD1222 COVID-19 vaccine. Produced via immunoSEQ multiplex PCR; TCRdb's table is partial and in-frame only. The sample lists about 160,000 clones; approximately 90% were seen once. The sequence derives from an adult in good health. The rearrangement links TRBV5-1 to TRBJ1-3; no reliable D call. The material was peripheral blood, obtained on day 0 of AZD1222 vaccination. In DNA form, the CDR3 reads TGCGCCAGCAGCTTGATGGGGTCCTCTGGAAACACCATATATTTT. The encoded protein is CASSLMGSSGNTIYF.